The clone carrying this TCR beta chain has only a few counts. Its specificity is not known. Stimulation used approximately 9.5 ug/mL lysate from CMV-infected fibroblasts. CD40L/CD69 double-negative CD45RO-high memory CD4+ T cells were collected. The data were taken from a study of persistence of HIV-infected CD4 T cells. Findings and limits, study-wide: Proviral oligoclonality tracked with TCR oligoclonality within the same sorted cells.

CDR1 MNHEY and CDR2 SVGAGI come from the germline V gene. The V gene lost 2 bases and the J gene lost 0 bases, with 11 bases spanning the gap. The CDR3 consists of 15 residues. The libraries were made with immunoSEQ version 4 in survey mode. TCRdb's table, derived via immunoSEQ multiplex PCR, lists solely in-frame clones and lacks some. Here the sample spans some 41,000 clones, 75% to 90% being singletons. V and J are TRBV6-5 and TRBJ2-7; tentative D call: TRBD1 (5 bases). This sequence originates from an adult man with HIV who was CMV-seropositive. The sequences come from CD4+ T cells sorted from PBMCs after roughly 18-hour stimulation, collected from a patient who received antiretroviral therapy. Here the CDR3 reads CASSYDSAHSYEQYF. DNA of the CDR3: TGTGCCAGCAGTTACGACAGCGCACACTCCTACGAGCAGTACTTC.